This T cell receptor beta chain was recovered during a study of metastatic and nonmetastatic thyroid tumors. Not a single patient had been given any form of treatment at any point before undergoing thyroid surgery. V was cut by 0 bases and J by 6 bases, with 15 bases left in between. The length of the CDR3 is 15 residues. CDR1 MDHEN and CDR2 SYDVKM come from the germline V gene. TCRdb re-called the PCR reads through MiXCR. The data contain 15,000 to 20,000 clones, less than 30% of them singletons. By share, this clone counts as medium-sized (0.01 to 0.1%). The receptor comes from a female donor with papillary thyroid cancer or a benign thyroid nodule (not recorded which). Some clones in this sample may be carry-over from other donors' samples. The chain employs TRBV28 and TRBJ2-7, with D maybe TRBD2 (6 bases). Sequencing was done on a sample of tumor tissue. The CDR3 sequence: CASSLWIATGSEQYF. The CDR3 coding sequence is TGTGCCAGCAGTTTATGGATAGCGACCGGGAGCGAGCAGTACTTC. Variable domain in full (rest from reference TRBV28 and TRBJ2-7): DVKVTQSSRYLVKRTGEKVFLECVQDMDHENMFWYRQDPGLGLRLIYFSYDVKMKEKGDIPEGYSVSREKKERFSLILESASTNQTSMYLCASSLWIATGSEQYFGPGTRLTVT.